These 4 T cell receptor beta chains came from one sample sequenced in a study of T cell changes during pregnancy in multiple sclerosis. Using immunoSEQ multiplex PCR, the repertoire was profiled, and TCRdb retains in-frame clones only, with some absent. The repertoire holds around 60,000 clones, with 93% as singletons. The input for sequencing was CD4+ T cells from peripheral blood mononuclear cells, taken before pregnancy. These receptors all stem from a female donor with multiple sclerosis, enrolled in a pregnancy study.

This chain links TRBV5-1 with TRBJ2-1; 8 positions match TRBD1. CDR1 is SGHRS, CDR2 YFSETQ, per germline. Losses at the gene ends were 0 bases for V and 8 bases for J; bases not matched to a gene: 10. This CDR3 has 16 residues. CDR3 in DNA: TGCGCCAGCAGCTTGGATGGACAGGGCTCAGGCGATGAGCAGTTCTTC. It yields the protein CASSLDGQGSGDEQFF.

The chain couples TRBV19 to TRBJ1-3, with D perhaps TRBD1 (6 bases). CDR1 and CDR2 (germline): LNHDA, SQIVND (reference sequence). The CDR3 extends over 15 amino acids. Trimming left V 7 bases short and J 0 bases short, with 13 bases between. The CDR3 bases are TGTGCCAGTACCCCACCAGGGGACTCTGGAAACACCATATATTTT. Residues: CASTPPGDSGNTIYF. Supplemented by reference TRBV19 and TRBJ1-3, the full variable domain reads DGGITQSPKYLFRKEGQNVTLSCEQNLNHDAMYWYRQDPGQGLRLIYYSQIVNDFQKGDIAEGYSVSREKKESFPLTVTSAQKNPTAFYLCASTPPGDSGNTIYFGEGSWLTVV.

This chain links TRBV5-1 with TRBJ2-5, with a tentative D call TRBD2 (5 bases). V was pared by 0 bases and J by 5 bases, with 17 bases between. The CDR3 covers 16 residues. From germline, CDR1 is SGHRS and CDR2 YFSETQ. In DNA, the CDR3 is TGCGCCAGCAGCTTGGTCAACCGGAGGCTGGGGGAGACCCAGTACTTC. The encoded protein is CASSLVNRRLGETQYF.

CDR3 sequence: CASSSGGLNIQYF. The DNA of the CDR3 is TGTGCCAGCTCATCGGGAGGGCTAAACATTCAGTACTTC. The rearrangement links TRBV28 to TRBJ2-4; 8 bases line up with TRBD2. Germline trimming cut 8 bases from V and 6 bases from J; bases unmatched to any gene: 6. The CDR3 consists of 13 residues. Germline V gene data show CDR1 as MDHEN and CDR2 as SYDVKM.